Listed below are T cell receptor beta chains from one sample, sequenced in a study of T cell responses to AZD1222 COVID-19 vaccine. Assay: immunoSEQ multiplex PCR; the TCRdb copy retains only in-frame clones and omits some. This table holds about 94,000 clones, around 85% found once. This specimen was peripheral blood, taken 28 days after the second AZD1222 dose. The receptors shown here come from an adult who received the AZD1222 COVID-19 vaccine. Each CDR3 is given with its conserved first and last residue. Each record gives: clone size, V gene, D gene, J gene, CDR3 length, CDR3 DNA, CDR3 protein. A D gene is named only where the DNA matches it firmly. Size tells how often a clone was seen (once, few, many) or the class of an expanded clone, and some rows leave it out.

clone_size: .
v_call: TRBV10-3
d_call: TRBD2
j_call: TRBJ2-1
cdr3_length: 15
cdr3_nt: TGTGCCATCAGTGGGACTAGCGGGAGGTTGGATGAGCAGTTCTTC
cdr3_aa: CAISGTSGRLDEQFF

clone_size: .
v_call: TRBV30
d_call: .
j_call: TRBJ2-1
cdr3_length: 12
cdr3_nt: TGTGCCTGGGGGGACCAGGGGGGTGAGCAGTTCTTC
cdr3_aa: CAWGDQGGEQFF

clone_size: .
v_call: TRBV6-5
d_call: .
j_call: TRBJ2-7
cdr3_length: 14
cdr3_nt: TGTGCCAGCAGCCTACGGGCCCTGGGTGACGAGCAGTACTTC
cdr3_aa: CASSLRALGDEQYF

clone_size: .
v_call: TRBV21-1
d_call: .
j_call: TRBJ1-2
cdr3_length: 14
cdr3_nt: TGTGCCAGCAGCAAACGGAACAGATACTATGGCTACACCTTC
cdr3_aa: CASSKRNRYYGYTF

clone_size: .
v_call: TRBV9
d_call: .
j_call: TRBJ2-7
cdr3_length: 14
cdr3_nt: TGTGCCAGCAGCAGTGGGAGTTCATCCTACGAGCAGTACTTC
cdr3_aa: CASSSGSSSYEQYF

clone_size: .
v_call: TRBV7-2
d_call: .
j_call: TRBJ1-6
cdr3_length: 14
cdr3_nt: TGTGCCAGCTCGGAAATGGTGTCCTATTCACCCCTCCACTTT
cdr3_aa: CASSEMVSYSPLHF

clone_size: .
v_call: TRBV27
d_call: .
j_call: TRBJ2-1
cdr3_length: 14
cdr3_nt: TGTGCCAGCAGCATTCCGCCCCCTGGGCGCGAGTGGTTCTTC
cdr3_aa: CASSIPPPGREWFF

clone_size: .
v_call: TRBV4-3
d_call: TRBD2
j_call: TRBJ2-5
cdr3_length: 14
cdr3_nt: TGCGCCAGCAGCCAAGAGGGGGGGTCTGAGACCCAGTACTTC
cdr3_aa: CASSQEGGSETQYF

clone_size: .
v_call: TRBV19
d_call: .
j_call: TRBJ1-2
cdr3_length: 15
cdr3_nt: TGTGCCAGTAGCCCAATAAGGGGGGCGAACTATGGCTACACCTTC
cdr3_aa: CASSPIRGANYGYTF

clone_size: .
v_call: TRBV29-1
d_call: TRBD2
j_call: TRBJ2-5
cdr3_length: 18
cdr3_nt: TGCAGCGTTGAAGATCCCCATTCTAGCGGGAGGGCCTCGGAGACCCAGTACTTC
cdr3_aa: CSVEDPHSSGRASETQYF

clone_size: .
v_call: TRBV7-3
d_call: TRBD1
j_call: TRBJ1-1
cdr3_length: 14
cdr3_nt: TGTGCCAGCAGCTTACATCCAGGGGGCACTGAAGCTTTCTTT
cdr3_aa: CASSLHPGGTEAFF

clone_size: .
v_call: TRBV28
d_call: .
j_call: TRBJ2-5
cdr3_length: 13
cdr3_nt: TGTGCCAGCAGTCGTAGCGACCAAGAGACCCAGTACTTC
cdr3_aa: CASSRSDQETQYF

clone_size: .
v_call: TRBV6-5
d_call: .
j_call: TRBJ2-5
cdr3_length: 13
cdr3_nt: TGTGCCAGCAGTTACAGGCCCCGGGCGACCCAGTACTTC
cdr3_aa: CASSYRPRATQYF

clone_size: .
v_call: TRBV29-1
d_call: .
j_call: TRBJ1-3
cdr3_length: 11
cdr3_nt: TGCAGCGCCTTATCAGGAAACACCATATATTTT
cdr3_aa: CSALSGNTIYF

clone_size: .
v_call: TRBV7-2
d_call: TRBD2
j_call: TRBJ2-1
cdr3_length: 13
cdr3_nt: TGTGCCAACCAGCGGGGACCATACAATGAGCAGTTCTTC
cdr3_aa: CANQRGPYNEQFF

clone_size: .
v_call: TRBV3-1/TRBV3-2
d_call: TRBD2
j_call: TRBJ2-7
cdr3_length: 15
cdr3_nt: TGTGCCAGCAGCCACCGAGCGGGAGGGCCTTACGAGCAGTACTTC
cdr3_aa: CASSHRAGGPYEQYF

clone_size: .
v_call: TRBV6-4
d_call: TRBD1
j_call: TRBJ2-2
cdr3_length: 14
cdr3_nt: TGTGCCAGCAGTGTGGACAGGCTGACCGGGGAGCTGTTTTTT
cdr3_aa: CASSVDRLTGELFF

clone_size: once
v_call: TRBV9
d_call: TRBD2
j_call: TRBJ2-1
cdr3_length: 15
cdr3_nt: TGTGCCAGCAGCCCTTTAGCGGGGGGGTTGGGTGAGCAGTTCTTC
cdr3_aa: CASSPLAGGLGEQFF

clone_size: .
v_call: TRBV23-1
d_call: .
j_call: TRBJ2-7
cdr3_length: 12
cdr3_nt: TGCGCCAGCAGTCAATATCGCTACGAGCAGTACTTC
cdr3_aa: CASSQYRYEQYF

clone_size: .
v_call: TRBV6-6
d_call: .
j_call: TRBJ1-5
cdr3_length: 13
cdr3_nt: TGTGCCAGCAGCATCGGCCCAGGGCAGCCCCAGCATTTT
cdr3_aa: CASSIGPGQPQHF

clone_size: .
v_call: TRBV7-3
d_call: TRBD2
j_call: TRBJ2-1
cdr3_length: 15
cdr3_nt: TGTGCCAGCAGCTTCACCAGCGGGGTTTACAATGAGCAGTTCTTC
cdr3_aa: CASSFTSGVYNEQFF

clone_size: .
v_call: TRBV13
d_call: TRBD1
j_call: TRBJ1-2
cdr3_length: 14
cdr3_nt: TGTGCCAGCAGCGGCCCGGACAGGGTAGATGGCTACACCTTC
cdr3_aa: CASSGPDRVDGYTF

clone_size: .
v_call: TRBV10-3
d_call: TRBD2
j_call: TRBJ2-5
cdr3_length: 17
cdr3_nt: TGTGCCATCAGAACGGGACTAGCGGGGGGTACCCAAGAGACCCAGTACTTC
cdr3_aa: CAIRTGLAGGTQETQYF

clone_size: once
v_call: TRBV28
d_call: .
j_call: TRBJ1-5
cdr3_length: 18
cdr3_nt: TGTGCCAGCAGTTTATCACGTTGGTTGGGATCAGTGGATCAGCCCCAGCATTTT
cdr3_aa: CASSLSRWLGSVDQPQHF

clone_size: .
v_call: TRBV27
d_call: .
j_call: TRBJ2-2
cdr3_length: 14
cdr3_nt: TGTGCCAGCAGTTTATCTAAGGACACCGGGGAGCTGTTTTTT
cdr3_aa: CASSLSKDTGELFF

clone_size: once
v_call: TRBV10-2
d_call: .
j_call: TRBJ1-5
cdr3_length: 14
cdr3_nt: TGCGCCAGCAGTGAGAACAGCCGCAATCAGCCCCAGCATTTT
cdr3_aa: CASSENSRNQPQHF

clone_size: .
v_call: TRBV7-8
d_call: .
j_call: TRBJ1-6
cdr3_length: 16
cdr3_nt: TGTGCCAGCAGCTCTGACCTCTGGGCGGCCAATTCACCCCTCCACTTT
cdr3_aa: CASSSDLWAANSPLHF

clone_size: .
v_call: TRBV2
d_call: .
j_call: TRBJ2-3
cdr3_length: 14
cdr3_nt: TGTGCCAGCAGGGCCGGGACCGCGGCAGATACGCAGTATTTT
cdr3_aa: CASRAGTAADTQYF

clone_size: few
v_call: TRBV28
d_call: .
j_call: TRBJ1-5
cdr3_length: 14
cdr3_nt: TGTGCCAGCAGTTCCTGGGCCCTGGGTGAGCCCCAGCATTTT
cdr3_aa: CASSSWALGEPQHF

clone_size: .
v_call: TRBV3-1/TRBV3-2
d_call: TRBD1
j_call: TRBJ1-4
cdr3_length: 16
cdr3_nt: TGTGCCAGCAGTACAAAAAGGGACAGCCGGAATGAAAAACTGTTTTTT
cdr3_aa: CASSTKRDSRNEKLFF

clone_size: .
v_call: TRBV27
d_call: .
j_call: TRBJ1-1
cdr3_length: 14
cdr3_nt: TGTGCCAGCAGTTCGTTGGGGTGGAACACTGAAGCTTTCTTT
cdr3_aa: CASSSLGWNTEAFF

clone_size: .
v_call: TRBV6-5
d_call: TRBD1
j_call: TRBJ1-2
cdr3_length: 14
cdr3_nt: TGTGCCAGCAGCCCCGGCCAGGGGGCCAGAGGCTACACCTTC
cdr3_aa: CASSPGQGARGYTF

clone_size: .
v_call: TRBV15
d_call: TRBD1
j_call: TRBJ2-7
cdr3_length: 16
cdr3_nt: TGTGCCACCAGCAGGGAATTACAGGGGGTTCAACTCGAGCAGTACTTC
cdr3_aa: CATSRELQGVQLEQYF

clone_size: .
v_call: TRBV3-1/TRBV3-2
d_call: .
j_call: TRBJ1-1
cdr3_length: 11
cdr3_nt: TGTGCCAGCAGGTCGGGAGGAGGAGCTTTCTTT
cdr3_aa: CASRSGGGAFF

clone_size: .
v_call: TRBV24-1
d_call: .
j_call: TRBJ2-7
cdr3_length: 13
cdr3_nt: TGTGCCACCCCTCCGGCTCAGACCTACGAGCAGTACTTC
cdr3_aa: CATPPAQTYEQYF

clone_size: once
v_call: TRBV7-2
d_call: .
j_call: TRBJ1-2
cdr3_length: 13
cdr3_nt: TGTGCCAGCAGCTCCGGGACAAACTATGGCTACACCTTC
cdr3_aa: CASSSGTNYGYTF